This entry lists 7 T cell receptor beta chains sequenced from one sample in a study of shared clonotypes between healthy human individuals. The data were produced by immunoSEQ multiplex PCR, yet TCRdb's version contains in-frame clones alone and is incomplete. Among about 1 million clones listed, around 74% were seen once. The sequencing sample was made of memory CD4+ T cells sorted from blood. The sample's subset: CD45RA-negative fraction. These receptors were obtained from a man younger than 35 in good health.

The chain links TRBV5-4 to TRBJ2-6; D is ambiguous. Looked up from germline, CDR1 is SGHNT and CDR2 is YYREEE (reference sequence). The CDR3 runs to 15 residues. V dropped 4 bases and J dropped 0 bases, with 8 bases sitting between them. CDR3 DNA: TGTGCCAGCAGCCTCCAGATCTCTGGGGCCAACGTCCTGACTTTC. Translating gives CASSLQISGANVLTF.

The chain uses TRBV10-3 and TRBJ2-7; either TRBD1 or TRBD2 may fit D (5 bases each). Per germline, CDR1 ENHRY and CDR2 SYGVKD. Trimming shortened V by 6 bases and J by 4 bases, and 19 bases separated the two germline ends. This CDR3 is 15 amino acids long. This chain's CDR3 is CAIRTSRGTIYEQYF. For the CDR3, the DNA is TGTGCCATCAGGACGTCGAGAGGGACGATTTACGAGCAGTACTTC.

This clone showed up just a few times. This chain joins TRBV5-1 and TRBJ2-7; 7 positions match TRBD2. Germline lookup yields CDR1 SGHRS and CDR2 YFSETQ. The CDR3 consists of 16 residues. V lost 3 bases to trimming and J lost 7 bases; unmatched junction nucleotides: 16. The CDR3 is CASSSRERGPGREQYF. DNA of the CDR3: TGCGCCAGCAGCTCACGAGAGCGGGGCCCGGGGAGGGAGCAGTACTTC.

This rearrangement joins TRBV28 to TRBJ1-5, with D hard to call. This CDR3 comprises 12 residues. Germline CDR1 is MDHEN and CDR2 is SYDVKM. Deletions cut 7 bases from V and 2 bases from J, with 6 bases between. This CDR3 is CASTLRNQPQHF. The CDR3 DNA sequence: TGTGCCAGCACGCTTCGCAATCAGCCCCAGCATTTT.

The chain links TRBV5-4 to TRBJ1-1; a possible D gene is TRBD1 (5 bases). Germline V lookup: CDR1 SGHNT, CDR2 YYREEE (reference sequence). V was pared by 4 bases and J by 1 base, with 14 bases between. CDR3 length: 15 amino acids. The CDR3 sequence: CASSPTGARNTEAFF. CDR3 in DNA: TGTGCCAGCAGCCCCACCGGGGCGCGGAACACTGAAGCTTTCTTT.

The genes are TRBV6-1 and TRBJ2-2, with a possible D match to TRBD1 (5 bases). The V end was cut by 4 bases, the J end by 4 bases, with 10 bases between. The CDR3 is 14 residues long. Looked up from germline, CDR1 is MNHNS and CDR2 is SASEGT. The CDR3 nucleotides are TGTGCCAGCAGTGCCCAAGGGGTCACCGGGGAGCTGTTTTTT. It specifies CASSAQGVTGELFF.

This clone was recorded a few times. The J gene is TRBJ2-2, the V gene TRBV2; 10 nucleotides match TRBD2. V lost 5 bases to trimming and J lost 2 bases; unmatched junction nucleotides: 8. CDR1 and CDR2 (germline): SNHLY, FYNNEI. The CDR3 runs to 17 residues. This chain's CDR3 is CASSSGTSVGNTGELFF. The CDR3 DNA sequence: TGTGCCAGCAGTTCCGGGACTAGCGTTGGAAACACCGGGGAGCTGTTTTTT.